This T cell receptor (beta chain) stems from a study of technical replicates of blood from a handful of donors. CDR1 and CDR2 (germline): LGHNA, YNFKEQ. CDR3 length: 17 residues. The V segment lost 5 bases and the J segment 1 base; nucleotides outside the gene matches: 13. Libraries were prepared by immunoSEQ multiplex PCR; TCRdb keeps only in-frame clonotypes and omits some of them. The table lists tens of thousands of clones, 85% to 90% of them singletons. This receptor was obtained from a human donor in good health. Some clones in this sample may be carry-over from other donors' samples. This chain uses TRBV4-2 with TRBJ2-5; 7 bases map to TRBD2. The sequencing sample was made of PBMCs. CDR3: CASSRSGQRGLQETQYF. As DNA, the CDR3 is TGTGCCAGCAGCAGATCGGGCCAGCGGGGCCTCCAAGAGACCCAGTACTTC.